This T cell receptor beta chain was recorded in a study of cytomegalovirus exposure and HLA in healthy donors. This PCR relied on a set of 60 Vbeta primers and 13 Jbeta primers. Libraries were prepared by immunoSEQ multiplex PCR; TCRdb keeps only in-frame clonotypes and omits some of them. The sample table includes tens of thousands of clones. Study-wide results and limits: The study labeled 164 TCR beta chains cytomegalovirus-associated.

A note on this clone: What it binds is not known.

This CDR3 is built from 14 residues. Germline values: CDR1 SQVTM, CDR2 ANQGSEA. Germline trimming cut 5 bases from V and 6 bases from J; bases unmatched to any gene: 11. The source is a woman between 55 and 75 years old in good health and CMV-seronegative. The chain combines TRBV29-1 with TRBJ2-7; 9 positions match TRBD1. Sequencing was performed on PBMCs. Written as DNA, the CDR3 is TGCAGCGTTAGGCCGGGACAGGGTTTGAGCGAGCAGTACTTC. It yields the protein CSVRPGQGLSEQYF.